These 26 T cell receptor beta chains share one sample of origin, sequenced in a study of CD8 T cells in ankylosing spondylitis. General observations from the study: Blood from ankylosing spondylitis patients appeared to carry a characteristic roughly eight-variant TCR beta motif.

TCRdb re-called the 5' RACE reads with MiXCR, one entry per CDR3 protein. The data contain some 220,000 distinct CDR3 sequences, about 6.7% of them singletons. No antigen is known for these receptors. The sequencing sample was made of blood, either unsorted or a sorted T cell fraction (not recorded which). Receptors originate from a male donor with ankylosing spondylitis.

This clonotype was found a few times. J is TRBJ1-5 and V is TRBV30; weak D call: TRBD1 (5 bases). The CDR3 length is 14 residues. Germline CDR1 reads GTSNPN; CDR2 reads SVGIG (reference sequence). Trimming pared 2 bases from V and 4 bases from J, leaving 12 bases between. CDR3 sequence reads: CAWSRGRANQPQHF. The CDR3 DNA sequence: TGTGCCTGGAGTAGGGGCAGGGCGAATCAGCCCCAGCATTTT.

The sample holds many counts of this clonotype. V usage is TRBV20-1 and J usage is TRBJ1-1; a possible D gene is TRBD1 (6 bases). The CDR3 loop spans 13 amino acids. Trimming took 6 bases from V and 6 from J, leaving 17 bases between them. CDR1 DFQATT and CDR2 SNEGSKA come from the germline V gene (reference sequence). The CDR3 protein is CSAPGDNLSEAFF. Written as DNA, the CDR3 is TGCAGTGCCCCCGGGGACAATCTTTCTGAAGCTTTCTTT.

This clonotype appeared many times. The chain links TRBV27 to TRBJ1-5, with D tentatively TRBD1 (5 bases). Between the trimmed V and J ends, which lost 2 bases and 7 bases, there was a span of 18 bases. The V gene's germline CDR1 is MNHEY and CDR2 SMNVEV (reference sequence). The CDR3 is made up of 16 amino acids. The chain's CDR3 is CASSLLSGTLNQPQHF. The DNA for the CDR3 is TGTGCCAGCAGTTTACTTTCAGGGACCCTGAACCAGCCCCAGCATTTT.

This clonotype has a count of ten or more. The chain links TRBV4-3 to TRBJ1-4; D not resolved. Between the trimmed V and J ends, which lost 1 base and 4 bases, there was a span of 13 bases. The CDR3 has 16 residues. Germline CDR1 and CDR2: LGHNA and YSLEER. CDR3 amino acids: CASSQGRAAGNEKLFF. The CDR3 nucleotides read TGCGCCAGCAGCCAAGGGCGAGCCGCGGGTAATGAAAAACTGTTTTTT.

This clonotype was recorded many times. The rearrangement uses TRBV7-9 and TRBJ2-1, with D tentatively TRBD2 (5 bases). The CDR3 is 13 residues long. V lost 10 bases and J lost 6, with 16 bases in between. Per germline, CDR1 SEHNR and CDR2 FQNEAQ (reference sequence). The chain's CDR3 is CATQLFEGNEQFF. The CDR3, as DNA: TGTGCCACCCAGCTTTTTGAGGGCAATGAGCAGTTCTTC.

CDR3 protein: CSARDPRYEQYF. In DNA form, the CDR3 reads TGCAGTGCTAGAGATCCGCGCTACGAGCAGTACTTC. The rearrangement uses TRBV20-1 and TRBJ2-7, with D hard to call. Germline V gene sequence: CDR1 DFQATT, CDR2 SNEGSKA (reference sequence). V lost 0 bases to trimming and J lost 3 bases, with 6 bases between them. This CDR3 is built from 12 residues.

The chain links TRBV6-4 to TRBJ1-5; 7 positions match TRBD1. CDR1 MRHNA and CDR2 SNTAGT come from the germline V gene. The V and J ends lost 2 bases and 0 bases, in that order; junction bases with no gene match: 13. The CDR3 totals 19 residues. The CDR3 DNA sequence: TGTGCCAGCAGTGACCGAAGTCAGGGGGTGATAAATAGCAATCAGCCCCAGCATTTT. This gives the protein CASSDRSQGVINSNQPQHF.

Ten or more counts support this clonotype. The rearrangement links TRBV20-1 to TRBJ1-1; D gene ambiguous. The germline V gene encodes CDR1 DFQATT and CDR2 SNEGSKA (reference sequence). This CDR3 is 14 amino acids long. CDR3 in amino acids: CSPDAPGWNTEAFF. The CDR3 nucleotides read TGCAGCCCGGATGCTCCGGGCTGGAACACTGAAGCTTTCTTT.

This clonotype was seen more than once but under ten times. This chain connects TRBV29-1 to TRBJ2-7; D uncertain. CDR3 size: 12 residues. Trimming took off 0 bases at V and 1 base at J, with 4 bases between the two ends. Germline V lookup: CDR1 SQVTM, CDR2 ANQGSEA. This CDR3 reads CSVEESSYEQYF. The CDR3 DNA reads TGCAGCGTTGAAGAGTCGTCCTACGAGCAGTACTTC.

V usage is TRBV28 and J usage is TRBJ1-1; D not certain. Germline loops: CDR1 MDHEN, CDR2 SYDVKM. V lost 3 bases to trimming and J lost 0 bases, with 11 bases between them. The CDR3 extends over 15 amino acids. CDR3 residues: CASSLPGMLNTEAFF. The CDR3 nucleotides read TGTGCCAGCAGTTTGCCCGGTATGTTGAACACTGAAGCTTTCTTT.

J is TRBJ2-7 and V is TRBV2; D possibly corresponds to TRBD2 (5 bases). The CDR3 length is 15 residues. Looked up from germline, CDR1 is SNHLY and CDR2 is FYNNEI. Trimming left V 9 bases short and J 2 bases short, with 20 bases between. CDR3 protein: CASSMGSGSPYEQYF. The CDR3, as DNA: TGTGCCAGTTCAATGGGAAGCGGCAGCCCCTACGAGCAGTACTTC.

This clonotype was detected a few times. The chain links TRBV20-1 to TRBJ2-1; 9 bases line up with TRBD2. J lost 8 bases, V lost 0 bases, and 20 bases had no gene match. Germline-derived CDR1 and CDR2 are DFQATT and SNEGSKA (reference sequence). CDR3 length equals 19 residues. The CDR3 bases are TGCAGTGCTAGAGACCGAGAACTGGCGGGAGGGCCAACGTCCGATGAGCAGTTCTTC. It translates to CSARDRELAGGPTSDEQFF.

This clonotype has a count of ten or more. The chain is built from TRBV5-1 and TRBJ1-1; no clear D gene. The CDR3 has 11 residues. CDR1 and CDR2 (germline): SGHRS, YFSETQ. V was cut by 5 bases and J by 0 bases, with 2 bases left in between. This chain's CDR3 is CASRLNTEAFF. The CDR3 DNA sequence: TGCGCCAGCAGGTTGAACACTGAAGCTTTCTTT.

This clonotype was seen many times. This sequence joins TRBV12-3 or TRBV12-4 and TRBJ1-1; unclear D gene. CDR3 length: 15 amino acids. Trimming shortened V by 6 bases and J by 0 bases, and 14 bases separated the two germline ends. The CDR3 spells CASSDGVAMNTEAFF. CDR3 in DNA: TGTGCCAGCAGCGACGGGGTGGCTATGAACACTGAAGCTTTCTTT.

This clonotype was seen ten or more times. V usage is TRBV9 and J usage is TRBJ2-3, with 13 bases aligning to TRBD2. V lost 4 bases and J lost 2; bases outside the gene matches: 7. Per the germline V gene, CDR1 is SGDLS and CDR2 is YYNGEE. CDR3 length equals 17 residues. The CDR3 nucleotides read TGTGCCAGCAGCATCCGAGGACTAGCGGGGGTCACAGATACGCAGTATTTT. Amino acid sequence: CASSIRGLAGVTDTQYF.

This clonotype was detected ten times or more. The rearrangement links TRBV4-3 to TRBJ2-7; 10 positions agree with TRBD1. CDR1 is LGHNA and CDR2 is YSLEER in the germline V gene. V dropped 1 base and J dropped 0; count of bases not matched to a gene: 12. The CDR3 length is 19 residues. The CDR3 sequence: CASSQVLGQGPRSSYEQYF. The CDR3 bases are TGCGCCAGCAGCCAAGTACTGGGACAGGGGCCCCGAAGCTCCTACGAGCAGTACTTC.

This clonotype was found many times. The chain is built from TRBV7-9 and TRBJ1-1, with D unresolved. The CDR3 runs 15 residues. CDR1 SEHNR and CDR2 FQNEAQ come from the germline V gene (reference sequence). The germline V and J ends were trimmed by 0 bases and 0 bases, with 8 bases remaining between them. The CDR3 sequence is CASSLAPGMNTEAFF. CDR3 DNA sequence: TGTGCCAGCAGCTTAGCTCCGGGTATGAACACTGAAGCTTTCTTT.

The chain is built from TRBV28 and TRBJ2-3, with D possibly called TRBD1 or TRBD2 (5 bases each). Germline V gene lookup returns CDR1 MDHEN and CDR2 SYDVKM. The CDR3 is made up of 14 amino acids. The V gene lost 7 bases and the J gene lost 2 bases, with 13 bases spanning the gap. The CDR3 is CASMGVLFTDTQYF. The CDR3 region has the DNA TGTGCCAGCATGGGGGTCTTATTCACAGATACGCAGTATTTT. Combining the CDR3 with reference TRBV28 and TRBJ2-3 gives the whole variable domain DVKVTQSSRYLVKRTGEKVFLECVQDMDHENMFWYRQDPGLGLRLIYFSYDVKMKEKGDIPEGYSVSREKKERFSLILESASTNQTSMYLCASMGVLFTDTQYFGPGTRLTVL.

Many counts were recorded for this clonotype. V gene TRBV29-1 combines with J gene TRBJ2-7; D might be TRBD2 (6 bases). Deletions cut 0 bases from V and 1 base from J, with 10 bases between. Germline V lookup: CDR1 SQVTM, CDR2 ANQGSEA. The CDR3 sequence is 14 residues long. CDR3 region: CSVEDREQSYEQYF. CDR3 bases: TGCAGCGTTGAAGATCGGGAGCAGTCCTACGAGCAGTACTTC.

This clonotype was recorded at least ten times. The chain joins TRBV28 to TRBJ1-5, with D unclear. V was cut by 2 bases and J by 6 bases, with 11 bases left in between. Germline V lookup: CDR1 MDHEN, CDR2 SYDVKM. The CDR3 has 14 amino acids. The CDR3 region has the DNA TGTGCCAGCAGTTTAGCAGCCCGTGGTCAGCCCCAGCATTTT. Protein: CASSLAARGQPQHF. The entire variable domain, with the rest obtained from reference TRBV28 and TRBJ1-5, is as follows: DVKVTQSSRYLVKRTGEKVFLECVQDMDHENMFWYRQDPGLGLRLIYFSYDVKMKEKGDIPEGYSVSREKKERFSLILESASTNQTSMYLCASSLAARGQPQHFGDGTRLSIL.

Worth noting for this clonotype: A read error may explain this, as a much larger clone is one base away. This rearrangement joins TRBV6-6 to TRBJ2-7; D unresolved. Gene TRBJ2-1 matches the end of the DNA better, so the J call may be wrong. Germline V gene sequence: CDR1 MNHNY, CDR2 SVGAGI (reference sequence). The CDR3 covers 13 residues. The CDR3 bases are TGTGCCAGCAGTTATCCTGGCGTCTACGAGCAGTTCTTC. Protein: CASSYPGVYEQFF.

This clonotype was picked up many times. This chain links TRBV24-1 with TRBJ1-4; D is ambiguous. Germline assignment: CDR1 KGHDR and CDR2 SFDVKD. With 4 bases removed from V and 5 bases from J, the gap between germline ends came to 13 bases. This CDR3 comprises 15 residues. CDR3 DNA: TGTGCCACCAGTGAAGGTGTCAGATCGAATGAAAAACTGTTTTTT. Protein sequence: CATSEGVRSNEKLFF.

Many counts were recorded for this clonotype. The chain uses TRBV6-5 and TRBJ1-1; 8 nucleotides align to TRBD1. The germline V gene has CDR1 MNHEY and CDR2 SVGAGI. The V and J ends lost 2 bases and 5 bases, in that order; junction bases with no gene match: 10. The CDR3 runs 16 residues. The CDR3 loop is CASSYGIRGRVTEAFF. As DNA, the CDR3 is TGTGCCAGCAGTTACGGGATCAGGGGGCGCGTGACTGAAGCTTTCTTT.

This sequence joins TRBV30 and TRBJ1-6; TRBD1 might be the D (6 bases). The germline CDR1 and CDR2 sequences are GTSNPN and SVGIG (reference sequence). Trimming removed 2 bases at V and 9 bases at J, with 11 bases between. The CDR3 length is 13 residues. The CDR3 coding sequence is TGTGCCTGGAGTCCTGGGGGCGCTTCACCCCTCCACTTT. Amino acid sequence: CAWSPGGASPLHF.

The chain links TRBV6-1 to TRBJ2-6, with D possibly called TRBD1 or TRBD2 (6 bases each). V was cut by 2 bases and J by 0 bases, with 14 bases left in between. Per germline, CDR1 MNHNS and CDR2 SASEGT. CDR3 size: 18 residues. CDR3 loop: CASSEWGASSSGANVLTF. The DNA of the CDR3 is TGTGCCAGCAGTGAATGGGGGGCCAGCAGCTCTGGGGCCAACGTCCTGACTTTC.

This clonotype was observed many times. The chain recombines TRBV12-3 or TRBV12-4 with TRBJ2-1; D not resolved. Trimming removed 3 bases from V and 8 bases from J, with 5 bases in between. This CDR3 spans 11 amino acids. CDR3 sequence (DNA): TGTGCCAGCAGTTTTCAACATGAGCAGTTCTTC. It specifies CASSFQHEQFF.